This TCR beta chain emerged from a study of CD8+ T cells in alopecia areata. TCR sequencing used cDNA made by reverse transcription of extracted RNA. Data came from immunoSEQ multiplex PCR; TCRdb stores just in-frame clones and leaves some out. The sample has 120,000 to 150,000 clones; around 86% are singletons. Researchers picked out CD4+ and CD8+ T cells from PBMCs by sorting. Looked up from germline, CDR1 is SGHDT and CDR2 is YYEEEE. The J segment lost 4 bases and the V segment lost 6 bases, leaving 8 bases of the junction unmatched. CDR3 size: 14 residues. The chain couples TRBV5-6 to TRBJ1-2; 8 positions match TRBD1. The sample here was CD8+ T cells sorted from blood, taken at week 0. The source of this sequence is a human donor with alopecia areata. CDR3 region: CASIPTGGPYGYTF. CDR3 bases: TGTGCCAGCATCCCTACAGGGGGGCCCTATGGCTACACCTTC.